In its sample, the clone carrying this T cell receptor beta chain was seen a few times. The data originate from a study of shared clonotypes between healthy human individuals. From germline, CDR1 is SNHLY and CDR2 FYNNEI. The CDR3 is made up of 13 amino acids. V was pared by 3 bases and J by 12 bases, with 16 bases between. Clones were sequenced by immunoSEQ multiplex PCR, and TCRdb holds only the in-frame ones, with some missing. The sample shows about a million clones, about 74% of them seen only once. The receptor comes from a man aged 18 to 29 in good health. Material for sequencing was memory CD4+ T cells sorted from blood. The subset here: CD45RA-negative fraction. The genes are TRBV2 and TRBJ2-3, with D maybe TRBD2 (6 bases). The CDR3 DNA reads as TGTGCCAGCAGTGACCCCACCGGGACTCGACAGTATTTT. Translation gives CASSDPTGTRQYF. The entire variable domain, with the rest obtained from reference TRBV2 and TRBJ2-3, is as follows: EPEVTQTPSHQVTQMGQEVILRCVPISNHLYFYWYRQILGQKVEFLVSFYNNEISEKSEIFDDQFSVERPDGSNFTLKIRSTKLEDSAMYFCASSDPTGTRQYFGPGTRLTVL.